This TCR beta chain derives from a study of control samples from healthy donors and cancer patients. Data came from immunoSEQ multiplex PCR; TCRdb stores just in-frame clones and leaves some out. The data contain over 150,000 clones, 91% of them singletons. CDR3 length equals 13 residues. The trim removed 7 bases at V and 7 bases at J, leaving 7 bases unmatched. The clonotype was recovered from a woman in her thirties or forties in good health. Specimen: blood. The chain has TRBV12-3 or TRBV12-4 and TRBJ1-5; 7 nucleotides align to TRBD1. CDR3 sequence: CASTLDRAQPQHF. CDR3 nucleotide sequence: TGTGCCAGCACCCTAGACAGGGCCCAGCCCCAGCATTTT.